This entry features one T cell receptor (beta chain) sequence. Its antigen is unknown. Trimming at V came to 8 bases and at J to 3 bases, leaving 10 bases not matched to a gene. Germline V gene sequence: CDR1 DFQATT, CDR2 SNEGSKA (reference sequence). The CDR3 totals 13 residues. MiXCR, run by TCRdb on the RT-PCR reads, gives a single entry per CDR3 protein. The data contain 860,000 or so distinct CDR3 sequences, around 20% of them seen just once; the ten biggest clones take up about a tenth. The entry originates in a study of response to subunit inactivated influenza vaccine. Study-wide results and caveats: It was the authors' suggestion that each seasonal influenza vaccination recruits few new T cells.

The V and J genes are TRBV20-1 and TRBJ2-7; 7 positions match TRBD2. The sequence was obtained from a man in his fifties or sixties who received an inactivated influenza vaccine. Sequences were derived from PBMCs from blood, sampled 5 days after vaccination. The CDR3 bases are TGCAGTACTGGAGGACTAGAAAACTACGAGCAGTACTTC. Translation: CSTGGLENYEQYF.